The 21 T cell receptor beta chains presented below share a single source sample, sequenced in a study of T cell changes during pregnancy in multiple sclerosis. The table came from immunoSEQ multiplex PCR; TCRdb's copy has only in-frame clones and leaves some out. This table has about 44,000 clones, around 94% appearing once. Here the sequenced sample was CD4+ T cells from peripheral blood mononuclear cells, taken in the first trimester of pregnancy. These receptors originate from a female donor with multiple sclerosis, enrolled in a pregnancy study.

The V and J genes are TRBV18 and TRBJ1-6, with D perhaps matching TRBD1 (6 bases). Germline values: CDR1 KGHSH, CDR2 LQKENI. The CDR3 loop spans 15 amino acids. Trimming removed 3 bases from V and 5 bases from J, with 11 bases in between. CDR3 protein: CASSPVQGHNSPLHF. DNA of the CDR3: TGTGCCAGCTCACCGGTTCAGGGGCATAATTCACCCCTCCACTTT.

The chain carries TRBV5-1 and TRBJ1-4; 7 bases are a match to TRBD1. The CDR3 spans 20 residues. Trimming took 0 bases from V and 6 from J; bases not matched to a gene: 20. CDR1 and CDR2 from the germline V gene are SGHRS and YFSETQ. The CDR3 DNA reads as TGCGCCAGCAGCTTGGTGGTTGAGGGGGCTCCGACAGCTACTTATGAAAAACTGTTTTTT. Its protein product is CASSLVVEGAPTATYEKLFF.

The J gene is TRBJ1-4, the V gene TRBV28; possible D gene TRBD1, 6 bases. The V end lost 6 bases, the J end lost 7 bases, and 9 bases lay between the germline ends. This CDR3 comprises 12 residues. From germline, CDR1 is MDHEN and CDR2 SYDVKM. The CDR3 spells CASRQGSEKLFF. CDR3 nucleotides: TGTGCCAGCAGACAGGGATCTGAAAAACTGTTTTTT.

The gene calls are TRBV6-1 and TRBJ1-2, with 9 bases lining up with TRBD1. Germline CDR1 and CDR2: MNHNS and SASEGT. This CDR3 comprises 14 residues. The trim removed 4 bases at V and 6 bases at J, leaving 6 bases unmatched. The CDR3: CASSVGTGRDGYTF. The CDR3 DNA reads TGTGCCAGCAGTGTTGGGACAGGGAGGGATGGCTACACCTTC.

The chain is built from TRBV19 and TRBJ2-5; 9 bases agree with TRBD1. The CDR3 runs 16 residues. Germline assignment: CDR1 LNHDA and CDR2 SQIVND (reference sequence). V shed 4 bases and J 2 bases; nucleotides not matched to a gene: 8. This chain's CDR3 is CASSNIHRGPQETQYF. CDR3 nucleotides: TGTGCCAGTAGTAACATTCACAGGGGGCCTCAAGAGACCCAGTACTTC.

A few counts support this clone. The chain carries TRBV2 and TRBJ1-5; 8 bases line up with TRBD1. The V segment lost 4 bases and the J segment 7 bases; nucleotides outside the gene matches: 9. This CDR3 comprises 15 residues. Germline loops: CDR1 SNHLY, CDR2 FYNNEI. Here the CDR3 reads CASSAARTGRQPQHF. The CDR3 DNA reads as TGTGCCAGCAGTGCCGCCCGGACAGGGCGACAGCCCCAGCATTTT.

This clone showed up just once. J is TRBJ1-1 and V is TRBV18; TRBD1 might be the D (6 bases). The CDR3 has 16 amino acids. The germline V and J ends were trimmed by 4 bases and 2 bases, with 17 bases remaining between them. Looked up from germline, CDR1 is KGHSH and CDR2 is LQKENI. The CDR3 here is CASSRPVGGGNTEAFF. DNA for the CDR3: TGTGCCAGCTCACGTCCCGTGGGGGGGGGCAACACTGAAGCTTTCTTT. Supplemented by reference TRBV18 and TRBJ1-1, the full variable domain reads NAGVMQNPRHLVRRRGQEARLRCSPMKGHSHVYWYRQLPEEGLKFMVYLQKENIIDESGMPKERFSAEFPKEGPSILRIQQVVRGDSAAYFCASSRPVGGGNTEAFFGQGTRLTVV.

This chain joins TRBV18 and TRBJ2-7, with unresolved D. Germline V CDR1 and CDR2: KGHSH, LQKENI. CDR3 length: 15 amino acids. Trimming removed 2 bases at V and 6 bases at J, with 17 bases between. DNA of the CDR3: TGTGCCAGCTCACCAATCTCCCCTTCTATATTCGAGCAGTACTTC. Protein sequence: CASSPISPSIFEQYF.

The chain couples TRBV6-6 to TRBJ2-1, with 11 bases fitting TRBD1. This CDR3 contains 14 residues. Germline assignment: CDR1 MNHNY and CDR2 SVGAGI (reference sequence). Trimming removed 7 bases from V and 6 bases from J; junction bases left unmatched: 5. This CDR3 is CASMMDRGLNEQFF. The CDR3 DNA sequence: TGTGCCAGCATGATGGACAGGGGGCTCAATGAGCAGTTCTTC.

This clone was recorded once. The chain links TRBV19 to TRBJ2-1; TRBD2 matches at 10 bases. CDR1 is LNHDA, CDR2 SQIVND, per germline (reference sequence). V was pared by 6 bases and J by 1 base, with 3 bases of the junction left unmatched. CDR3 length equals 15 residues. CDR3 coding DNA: TGTGCCAGTAGAGGACTAGCGGTTTCCTACAATGAGCAGTTCTTC. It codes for CASRGLAVSYNEQFF.

CDR3 sequence: CASSWIGGTFTDTQYF. As DNA, the CDR3 is TGTGCCAGCAGTTGGATCGGGGGGACGTTCACAGATACGCAGTATTTT. The chain couples TRBV6-6 to TRBJ2-3; 7 bases line up with TRBD2. With V trimmed by 4 bases and J by 2 bases, 9 bases remained unmatched. The CDR3 length is 16 residues. Germline V gene lookup returns CDR1 MNHNY and CDR2 SVGAGI (reference sequence).

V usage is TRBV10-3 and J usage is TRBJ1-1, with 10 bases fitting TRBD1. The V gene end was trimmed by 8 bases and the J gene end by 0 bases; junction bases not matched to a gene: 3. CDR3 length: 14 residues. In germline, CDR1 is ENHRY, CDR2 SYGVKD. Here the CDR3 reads CAISGQGVNTEAFF. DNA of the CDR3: TGTGCCATCTCTGGACAGGGGGTGAACACTGAAGCTTTCTTT.

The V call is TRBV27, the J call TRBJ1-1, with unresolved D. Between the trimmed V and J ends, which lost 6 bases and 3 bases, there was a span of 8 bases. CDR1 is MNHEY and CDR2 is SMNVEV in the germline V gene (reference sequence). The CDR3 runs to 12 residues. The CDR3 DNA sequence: TGTGCCAGCAGGAGGCCAGACACTGAAGCTTTCTTT. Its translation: CASRRPDTEAFF.

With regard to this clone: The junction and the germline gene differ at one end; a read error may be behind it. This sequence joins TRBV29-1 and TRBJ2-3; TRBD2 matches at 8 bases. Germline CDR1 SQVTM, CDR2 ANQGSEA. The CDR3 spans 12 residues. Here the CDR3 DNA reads TGCAGCGTCGGGGGTAGCGGGGCATTTGGAAGTTTT. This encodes CSVGGSGAFGSF.

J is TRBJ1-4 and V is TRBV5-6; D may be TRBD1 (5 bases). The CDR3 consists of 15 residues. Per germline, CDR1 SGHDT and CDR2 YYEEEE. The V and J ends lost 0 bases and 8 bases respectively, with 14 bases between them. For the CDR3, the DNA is TGTGCCAGCAGCTTGGCGGGGGTTTCGCGAGAAAAACTGTTTTTT. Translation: CASSLAGVSREKLFF.

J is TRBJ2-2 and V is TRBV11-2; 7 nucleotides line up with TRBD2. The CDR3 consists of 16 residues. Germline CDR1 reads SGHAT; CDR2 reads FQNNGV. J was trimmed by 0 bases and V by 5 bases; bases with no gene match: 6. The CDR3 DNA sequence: TGTGCCAGCAGCCGCGGCGGGGGAGCGAACACCGGGGAGCTGTTTTTT. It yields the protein CASSRGGGANTGELFF.

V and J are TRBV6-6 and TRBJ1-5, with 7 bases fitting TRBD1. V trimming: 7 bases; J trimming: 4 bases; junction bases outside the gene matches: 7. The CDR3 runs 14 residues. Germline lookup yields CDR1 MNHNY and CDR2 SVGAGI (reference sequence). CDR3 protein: CASKLTGTNQPQHF. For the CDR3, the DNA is TGTGCCAGCAAACTGACAGGGACTAATCAGCCCCAGCATTTT.

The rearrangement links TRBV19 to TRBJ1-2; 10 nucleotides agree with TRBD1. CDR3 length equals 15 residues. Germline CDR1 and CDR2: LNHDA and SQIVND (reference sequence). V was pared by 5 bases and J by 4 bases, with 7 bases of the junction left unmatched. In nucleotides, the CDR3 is TGTGCCAGTAGTCTATCGACAGGGGGCGGCTATGGCTACACCTTC. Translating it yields CASSLSTGGGYGYTF.

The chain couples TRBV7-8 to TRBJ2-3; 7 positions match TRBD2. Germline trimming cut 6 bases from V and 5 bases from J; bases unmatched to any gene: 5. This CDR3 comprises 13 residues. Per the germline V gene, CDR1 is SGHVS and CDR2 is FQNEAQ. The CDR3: CASRRRGEDTQYF. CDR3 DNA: TGTGCCAGCAGACGACGGGGGGAAGATACGCAGTATTTT.

In DNA form, the CDR3 reads TGCGCCAGCAGCTTGGAGCAGGGGGCAACTAATGAAAAACTGTTTTTT. Its protein product is CASSLEQGATNEKLFF. The chain uses TRBV5-1 and TRBJ1-4; 7 nucleotides align to TRBD1. CDR3 length equals 16 residues. Trimming cost V 0 bases and J 0 bases; bases outside gene matches: 2. In germline, CDR1 is SGHRS, CDR2 YFSETQ.

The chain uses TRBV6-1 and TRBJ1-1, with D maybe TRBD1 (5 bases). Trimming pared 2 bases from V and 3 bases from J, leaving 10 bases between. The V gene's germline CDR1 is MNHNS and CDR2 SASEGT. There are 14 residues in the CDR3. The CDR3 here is CASSERGIDTEAFF. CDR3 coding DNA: TGTGCCAGCAGTGAAAGGGGTATCGACACTGAAGCTTTCTTT.